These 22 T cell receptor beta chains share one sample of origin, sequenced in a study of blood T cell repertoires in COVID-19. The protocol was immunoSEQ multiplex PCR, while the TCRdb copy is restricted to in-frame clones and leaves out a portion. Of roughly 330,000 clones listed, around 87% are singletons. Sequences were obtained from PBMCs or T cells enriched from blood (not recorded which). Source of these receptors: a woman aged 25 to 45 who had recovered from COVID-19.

The CDR3 coding sequence is TGTGCCAGCTCACCGCGGGAGAGAGAGACTGAAGCTTTCTTT. Translating it yields CASSPRERETEAFF. This rearrangement joins TRBV18 to TRBJ1-1; no clear D. The germline V and J ends were trimmed by 3 bases and 5 bases, with 13 bases remaining between them. In germline, CDR1 is KGHSH, CDR2 LQKENI. CDR3 length: 14 amino acids.

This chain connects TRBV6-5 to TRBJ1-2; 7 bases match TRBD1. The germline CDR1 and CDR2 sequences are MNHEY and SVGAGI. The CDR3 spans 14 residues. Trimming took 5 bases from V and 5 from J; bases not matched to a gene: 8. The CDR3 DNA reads TGTGCCAGCAGTCTGACAGGGACCGGGTATGGCTACACCTTC. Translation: CASSLTGTGYGYTF.

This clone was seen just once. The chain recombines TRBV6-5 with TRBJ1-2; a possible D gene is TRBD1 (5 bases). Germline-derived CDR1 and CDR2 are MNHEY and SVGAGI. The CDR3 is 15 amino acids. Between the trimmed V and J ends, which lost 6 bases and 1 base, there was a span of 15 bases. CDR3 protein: CASSSPGGNNYGYTF. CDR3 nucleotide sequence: TGTGCCAGCAGCTCCCCCGGGGGGAATAACTATGGCTACACCTTC.

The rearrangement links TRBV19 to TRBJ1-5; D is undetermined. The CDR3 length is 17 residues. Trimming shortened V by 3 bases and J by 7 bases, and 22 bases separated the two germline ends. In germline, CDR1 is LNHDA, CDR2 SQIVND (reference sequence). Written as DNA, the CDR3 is TGTGCCAGTAGTATCGGGGTAGGTCTCGCTTGGAACCAGCCCCAGCATTTT. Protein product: CASSIGVGLAWNQPQHF. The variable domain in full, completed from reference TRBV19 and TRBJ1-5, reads DGGITQSPKYLFRKEGQNVTLSCEQNLNHDAMYWYRQDPGQGLRLIYYSQIVNDFQKGDIAEGYSVSREKKESFPLTVTSAQKNPTAFYLCASSIGVGLAWNQPQHFGDGTRLSIL.

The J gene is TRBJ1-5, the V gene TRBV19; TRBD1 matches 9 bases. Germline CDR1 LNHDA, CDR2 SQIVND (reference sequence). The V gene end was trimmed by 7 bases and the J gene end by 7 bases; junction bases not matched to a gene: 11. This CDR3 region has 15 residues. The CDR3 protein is CASTGQGIGLQPQHF. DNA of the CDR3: TGTGCCAGTACGGGACAGGGAATAGGCTTGCAGCCCCAGCATTTT.

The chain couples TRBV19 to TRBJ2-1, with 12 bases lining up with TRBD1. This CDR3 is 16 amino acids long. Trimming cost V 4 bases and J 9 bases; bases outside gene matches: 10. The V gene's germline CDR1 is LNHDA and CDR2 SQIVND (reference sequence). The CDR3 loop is CASSNFRDRGQGEQFF. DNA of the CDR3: TGTGCCAGTAGTAACTTCCGGGACAGGGGGCAAGGTGAGCAGTTCTTC.

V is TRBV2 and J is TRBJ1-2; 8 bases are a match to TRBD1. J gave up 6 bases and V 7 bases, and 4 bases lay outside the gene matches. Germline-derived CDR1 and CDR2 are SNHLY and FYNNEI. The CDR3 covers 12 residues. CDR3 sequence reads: CASKADRDGYTF. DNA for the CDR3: TGTGCCAGCAAGGCGGACAGGGATGGCTACACCTTC.

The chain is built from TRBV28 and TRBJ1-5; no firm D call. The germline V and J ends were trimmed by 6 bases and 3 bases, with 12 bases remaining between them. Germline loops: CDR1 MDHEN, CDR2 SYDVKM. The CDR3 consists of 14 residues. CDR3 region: CASRGRAVNQPQHF. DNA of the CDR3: TGTGCCAGCAGAGGGAGGGCAGTCAATCAGCCCCAGCATTTT.

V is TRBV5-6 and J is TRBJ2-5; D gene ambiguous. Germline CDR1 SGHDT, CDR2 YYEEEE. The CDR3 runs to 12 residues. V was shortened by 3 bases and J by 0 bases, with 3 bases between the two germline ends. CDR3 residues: CASSSYQETQYF. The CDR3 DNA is TGTGCCAGCAGCTCCTACCAAGAGACCCAGTACTTC.

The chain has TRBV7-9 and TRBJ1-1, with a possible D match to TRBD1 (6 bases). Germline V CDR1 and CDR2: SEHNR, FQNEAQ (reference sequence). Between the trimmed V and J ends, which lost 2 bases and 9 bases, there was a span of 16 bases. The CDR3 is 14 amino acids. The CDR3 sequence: CASSLSRRGFKAFF. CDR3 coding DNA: TGTGCCAGCAGCTTATCCCGCAGGGGATTCAAAGCTTTCTTT.

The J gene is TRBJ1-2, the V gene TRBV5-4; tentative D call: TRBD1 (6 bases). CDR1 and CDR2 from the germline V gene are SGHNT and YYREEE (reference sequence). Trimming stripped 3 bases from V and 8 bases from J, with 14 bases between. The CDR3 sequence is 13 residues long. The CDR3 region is CASSSWGLRGYTF. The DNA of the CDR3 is TGTGCCAGCAGCTCATGGGGGCTCAGAGGCTACACCTTC.

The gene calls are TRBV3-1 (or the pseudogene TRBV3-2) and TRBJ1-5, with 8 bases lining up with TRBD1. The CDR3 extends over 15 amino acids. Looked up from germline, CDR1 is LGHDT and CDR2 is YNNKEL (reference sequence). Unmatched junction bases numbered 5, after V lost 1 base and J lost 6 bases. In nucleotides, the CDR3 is TGTGCCAGCAGCCAAGGGGGCAGGGGGCGTCAGCCCCAGCATTTT. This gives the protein CASSQGGRGRQPQHF.

The CDR3 DNA follows: TGTGCCAGCAGTTTACGTTTGGCAGATACTGAAGCTTTCTTT. It is translated as CASSLRLADTEAFF. The rearrangement links TRBV28 to TRBJ1-1; D is ambiguous. Germline CDR1 reads MDHEN; CDR2 reads SYDVKM. The V gene lost 2 bases and the J gene lost 5 bases, with 12 bases spanning the gap. The CDR3 length is 14 residues.

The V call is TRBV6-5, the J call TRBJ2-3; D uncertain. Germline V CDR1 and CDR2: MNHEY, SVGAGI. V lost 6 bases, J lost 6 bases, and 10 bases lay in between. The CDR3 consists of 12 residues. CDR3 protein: CASSPVGDTQYF. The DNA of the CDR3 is TGTGCCAGCAGCCCCGTGGGCGATACGCAGTATTTT.

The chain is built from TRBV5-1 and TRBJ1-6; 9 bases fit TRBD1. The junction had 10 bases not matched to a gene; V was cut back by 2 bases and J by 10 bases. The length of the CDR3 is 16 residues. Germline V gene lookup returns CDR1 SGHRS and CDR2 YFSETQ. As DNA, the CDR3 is TGCGCCAGCAGCTTACAGGGGGCGCCGTCTGAATCACCCCTCCACTTT. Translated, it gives CASSLQGAPSESPLHF.

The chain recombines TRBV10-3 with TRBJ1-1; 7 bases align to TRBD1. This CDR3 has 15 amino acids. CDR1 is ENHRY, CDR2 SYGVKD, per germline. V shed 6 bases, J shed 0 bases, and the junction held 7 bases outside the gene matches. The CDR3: CAIRGDRNLNTEAFF. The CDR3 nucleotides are TGTGCCATCAGGGGGGACAGAAACCTGAACACTGAAGCTTTCTTT.

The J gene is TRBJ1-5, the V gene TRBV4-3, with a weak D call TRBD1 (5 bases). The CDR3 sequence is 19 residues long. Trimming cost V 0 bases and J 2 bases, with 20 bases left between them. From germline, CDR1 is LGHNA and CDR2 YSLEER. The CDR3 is CASSQDYGSGLFGNQPQHF. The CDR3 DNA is TGCGCCAGCAGCCAAGATTACGGGTCAGGGCTTTTTGGCAATCAGCCCCAGCATTTT.

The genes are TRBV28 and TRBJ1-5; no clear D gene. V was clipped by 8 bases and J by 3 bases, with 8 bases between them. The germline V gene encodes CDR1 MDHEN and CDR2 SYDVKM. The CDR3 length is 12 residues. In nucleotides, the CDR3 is TGTGCCAGCTGCGTGGTCAATCAGCCCCAGCATTTT. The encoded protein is CASCVVNQPQHF.

This chain's CDR3 is CASSISSSYEQYF. CDR3 bases: TGTGCCAGCAGTATCTCTTCCTCCTACGAGCAGTACTTC. V gene TRBV27 combines with J gene TRBJ2-7; D is ambiguous. This CDR3 has 13 residues. Trimming shortened V by 5 bases and J by 0 bases, and 8 bases separated the two germline ends. CDR1 and CDR2 (germline): MNHEY, SMNVEV (reference sequence).

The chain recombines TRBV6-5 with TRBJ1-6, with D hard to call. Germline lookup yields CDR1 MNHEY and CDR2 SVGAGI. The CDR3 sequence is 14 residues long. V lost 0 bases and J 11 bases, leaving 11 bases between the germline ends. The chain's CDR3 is CASSYSRIVPPLHF. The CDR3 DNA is TGTGCCAGCAGTTACTCCAGGATTGTTCCACCCCTCCACTTT.

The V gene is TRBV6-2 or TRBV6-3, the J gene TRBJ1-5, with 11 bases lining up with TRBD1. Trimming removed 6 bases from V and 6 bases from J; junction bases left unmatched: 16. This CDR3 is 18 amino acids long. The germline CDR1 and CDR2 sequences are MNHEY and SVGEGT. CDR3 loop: CASSQPGQGGLVVQPQHF. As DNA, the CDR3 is TGTGCCAGCAGCCAACCGGGACAGGGGGGCTTGGTGGTTCAGCCCCAGCATTTT.

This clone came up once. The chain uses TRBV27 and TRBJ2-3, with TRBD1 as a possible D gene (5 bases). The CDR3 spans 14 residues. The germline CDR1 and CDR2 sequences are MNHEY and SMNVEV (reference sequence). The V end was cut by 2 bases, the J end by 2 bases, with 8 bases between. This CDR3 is CASSLNRLTDTQYF. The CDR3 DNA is TGTGCCAGCAGTTTAAACAGGCTCACAGATACGCAGTATTTT.